These 29 T cell receptor beta chains were sequenced from one sample in a study of monozygotic twins with inflammatory bowel disease (dated by TCRdb to between 2018 and 2021). Library creation used 5' RACE. The instrument was an Illumina HiSeq 2500. Reads reprocessed by TCRdb are summarized as one entry per CDR3 protein sequence, and DNA is absent. The table for this sample shows just over 300,000 distinct CDR3 sequences. More than 4.5% of the sample comes from the top ten. The sequenced sample consisted of blood. The receptor set was obtained from a human donor with ulcerative colitis or Crohn's disease, or a healthy co-twin of an affected twin (not recorded which).

The rearrangement joins TRBV7-2 to TRBJ1-4; the TCRdb D gene call, TRBD1, has no DNA to confirm it. Germline loops: CDR1 SGHTA, CDR2 FQGNSA. The CDR3 length is 14 residues. CDR3 sequence reads: CASSSRTGARELFF.

This chain connects TRBV4-3 to TRBJ2-7. This CDR3 spans 14 amino acids. Germline V CDR1 and CDR2: LGHNA, YSLEER. The CDR3 loop is CASSQDTTQYEQYF.

This chain joins TRBV6-1 and TRBJ2-7. The germline V gene encodes CDR1 MNHNS and CDR2 SASEGT. The CDR3 extends over 14 amino acids. The CDR3 reads CASRDLSGIYEQYF.

This chain joins TRBV7-2 and TRBJ2-7; TCRdb proposes TRBD2, but this gene call is untestable without DNA. This CDR3 is 14 amino acids long. Germline V gene lookup returns CDR1 SGHTA and CDR2 FQGNSA. The CDR3 protein is CASSQLAGGYEQYF.

The gene calls are TRBV30 and TRBJ1-2; TCRdb proposes TRBD1, but this gene call is untestable without DNA. Germline V gene sequence: CDR1 GTSNPN, CDR2 SVGIG (reference sequence). This CDR3 has 19 amino acids. The CDR3 sequence: CAWSVLRLTGTDSNYGYTF.

The chain has TRBV12-3 or TRBV12-4 and TRBJ2-4; without DNA, the TCRdb call of TRBD1 cannot be checked. The CDR3 has 15 residues. CDR3 residues: CASSLQGGAKNIQYF.

The CDR3 is CAWSRQGNSPLHF. The gene calls are TRBV30 and TRBJ1-6; the D call from TCRdb, TRBD1, cannot be confirmed without DNA. The CDR3 has 13 residues. The germline V gene has CDR1 GTSNPN and CDR2 SVGIG (reference sequence).

The chain couples TRBV12-3 or TRBV12-4 to TRBJ2-7; the TCRdb call, TRBD2, lacks DNA for checking. This CDR3 has 17 amino acids. CDR3 region: CATKGLAGANRGYEQYF.

V is TRBV5-1 and J is TRBJ2-7; TCRdb's D call, TRBD1, is unchecked because there is no DNA. The CDR3 sequence is 18 residues long. CDR1 is SGHRS and CDR2 is YFSETQ in the germline V gene. CDR3 in amino acids: CASSLGLLGQGRTYEQYF.

The rearrangement joins TRBV3-1 to TRBJ2-2; lacking DNA, the TRBD1 call made by TCRdb goes unchecked. This CDR3 spans 15 amino acids. Germline V lookup: CDR1 LGHDT, CDR2 YNNKEL (reference sequence). CDR3 in amino acids: CASSHRQGMGGELFF.

The rearrangement uses TRBV7-2 and TRBJ2-7. Looked up from germline, CDR1 is SGHTA and CDR2 is FQGNSA. The length of the CDR3 is 15 residues. This CDR3 reads CASSLHGQGSYEQYF.

The chain recombines TRBV29-1 with TRBJ2-5; TCRdb designates TRBD1, a call that cannot be tested without DNA. Germline CDR1 reads SQVTM; CDR2 reads ANQGSEA. The CDR3 spans 13 residues. The CDR3 loop is CSVERDAQETQYF. Full variable domain (outside the CDR3, taken from reference TRBV29-1 and TRBJ2-5): SAVISQKPSRDICQRGTSLTIQCQVDSQVTMMFWYRQQPGQSLTLIATANQGSEATYESGFVIDKFPISRPNLTFSTLTVSNMSPEDSSIYLCSVERDAQETQYFGPGTRLLVL.

This chain uses TRBV7-9 with TRBJ2-7; the D call from TCRdb, TRBD1, cannot be confirmed without DNA. The CDR3 runs 15 residues. Germline V gives CDR1 SEHNR, CDR2 FQNEAQ (reference sequence). The CDR3 loop is CASAWDRSLSYEQYF.

V gene TRBV12-3 or TRBV12-4 combines with J gene TRBJ2-2; the TCRdb call, TRBD1, lacks DNA for checking. This CDR3 comprises 17 residues. The CDR3 loop is CASSFSWTGGMGGELFF.

The V call is TRBV12-3 or TRBV12-4, the J call TRBJ2-7; TCRdb names TRBD1, which stays unverified in the absence of DNA. The CDR3 is 13 residues long. The CDR3 sequence is CASSYGTPERQYF.

The rearrangement links TRBV5-5 to TRBJ1-1; TCRdb picks TRBD1, but there is no DNA to check that call. The CDR3 spans 13 residues. Germline V gene lookup returns CDR1 SGHKS and CDR2 YYEKEE (reference sequence). CDR3: CASSGQANTEAFF.

The V and J genes are TRBV7-9 and TRBJ2-4; absent DNA, TCRdb's TRBD1 call cannot be checked. The CDR3 extends over 15 amino acids. Germline V gives CDR1 SEHNR, CDR2 FQNEAQ (reference sequence). CDR3 protein: CASSTGSGIGNIQYF. The full variable domain, rest sourced from reference TRBV7-9 and TRBJ2-4, is DTGVSQNPRHKITKRGQNVTFRCDPISEHNRLYWYRQTLGQGPEFLTYFQNEAQLEKSRLLSDRFSAERPKGSFSTLEIQRTEQGDSAMYLCASSTGSGIGNIQYFGAGTRLSVL.

The chain couples TRBV7-9 to TRBJ1-3. The CDR3 is 14 residues long. Germline CDR1 and CDR2: SEHNR and FQNEAQ (reference sequence). The CDR3 protein is CASRELLSGNTIYF. The entire variable domain, with the rest obtained from reference TRBV7-9 and TRBJ1-3, is as follows: DTGVSQNPRHKITKRGQNVTFRCDPISEHNRLYWYRQTLGQGPEFLTYFQNEAQLEKSRLLSDRFSAERPKGSFSTLEIQRTEQGDSAMYLCASRELLSGNTIYFGEGSWLTVV.

CDR3 protein: CASSPQRGNKNIQYF. The gene calls are TRBV18 and TRBJ2-4; TCRdb outputs TRBD2, but without DNA this stays unchecked. This CDR3 region has 15 residues. CDR1 and CDR2 from the germline V gene are KGHSH and LQKENI. The full variable domain, rest sourced from reference TRBV18 and TRBJ2-4, is NAGVMQNPRHLVRRRGQEARLRCSPMKGHSHVYWYRQLPEEGLKFMVYLQKENIIDESGMPKERFSAEFPKEGPSILRIQQVVRGDSAAYFCASSPQRGNKNIQYFGAGTRLSVL.

This chain links TRBV12-3 or TRBV12-4 with TRBJ1-5; the TRBD1 assignment by TCRdb is unverifiable without DNA. The CDR3 runs to 16 residues. CDR3 protein: CASSSFRVHSNQPQHF.

The V gene is TRBV6-6, the J gene TRBJ1-2. This CDR3 contains 14 residues. Germline CDR1 and CDR2: MNHNY and SVGAGI (reference sequence). CDR3 sequence reads: CASSYFPNYDGYTF.

The rearrangement uses TRBV10-3 and TRBJ2-7. This CDR3 is built from 13 residues. The germline CDR1 and CDR2 sequences are ENHRY and SYGVKD. CDR3 residues: CASLGYGSYEQYF.

J is TRBJ2-5 and V is TRBV7-8; the D call from TCRdb, TRBD2, cannot be confirmed without DNA. CDR1 SGHVS and CDR2 FQNEAQ come from the germline V gene. The CDR3 is 18 residues long. The CDR3 loop reads CASSLAIPGTSGQETQYF.

The J gene is TRBJ1-5, the V gene TRBV24-1; without DNA, the TCRdb call of TRBD1 cannot be checked. The germline V gene has CDR1 KGHDR and CDR2 SFDVKD. CDR3 size: 12 residues. This CDR3 is CATSPGGQPQHF.

This chain uses TRBV7-2 with TRBJ2-7. The CDR3 is 12 residues long. In germline, CDR1 is SGHTA, CDR2 FQGNSA. The CDR3 loop is CASKGPTYEQYF.

The V call is TRBV7-9, the J call TRBJ2-2; the D gene TCRdb calls, TRBD2, cannot be checked with no DNA. CDR1 is SEHNR and CDR2 is FQNEAQ in the germline V gene (reference sequence). This CDR3 is built from 15 residues. CDR3 protein: CASSLRAGMAGELFF.

The chain carries TRBV5-1 and TRBJ2-1; the TRBD2 assignment by TCRdb is unverifiable without DNA. The CDR3 length is 17 residues. CDR1 and CDR2 (germline): SGHRS, YFSETQ. The CDR3 loop is CASSSFGLAESYNEQFF. Looking up the rest from reference TRBV5-1 and TRBJ2-1 gives the full variable domain: KAGVTQTPRYLIKTRGQQVTLSCSPISGHRSVSWYQQTPGQGLQFLFEYFSETQRNKGNFPGRFSGRQFSNSRSEMNVSTLELGDSALYLCASSSFGLAESYNEQFFGPGTRLTVL.

The V call is TRBV7-2, the J call TRBJ2-3; TCRdb outputs TRBD2, but without DNA this stays unchecked. Looked up from germline, CDR1 is SGHTA and CDR2 is FQGNSA. This CDR3 has 15 residues. CDR3 sequence: CASSYLTSGGATQYF.

The chain is built from TRBV19 and TRBJ2-7; TCRdb's D call, TRBD1, is unchecked because there is no DNA. This CDR3 region has 14 residues. Germline V gene lookup returns CDR1 LNHDA and CDR2 SQIVND (reference sequence). The CDR3 here is CDSSFRDGYYEQYF.